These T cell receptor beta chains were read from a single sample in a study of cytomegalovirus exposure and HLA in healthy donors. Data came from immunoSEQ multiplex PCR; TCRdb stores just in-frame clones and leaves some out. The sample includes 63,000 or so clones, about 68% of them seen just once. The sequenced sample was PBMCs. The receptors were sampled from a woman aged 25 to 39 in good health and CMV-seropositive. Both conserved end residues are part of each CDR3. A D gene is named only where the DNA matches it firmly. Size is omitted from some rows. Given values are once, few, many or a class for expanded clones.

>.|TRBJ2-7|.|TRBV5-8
CASSFPGTRPYEQYF
TGTGCCAGCAGCTTTCCCGGGACTCGGCCCTACGAGCAGTACTTC
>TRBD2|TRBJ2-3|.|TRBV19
CASRGRIKTDTQYF
TGTGCCAGTCGCGGGAGGATAAAAACAGATACGCAGTATTTT
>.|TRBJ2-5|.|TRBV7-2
CASSSSGASETQYF
TGTGCCAGCAGCAGCTCTGGGGCCTCAGAGACCCAGTACTTC
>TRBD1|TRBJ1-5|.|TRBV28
CASRDRGPYRNQPQHF
TGTGCCAGCAGAGACAGGGGGCCCTACCGCAATCAGCCCCAGCATTTT
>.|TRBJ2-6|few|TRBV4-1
CASSQVSSSSANVLTF
TGCGCCAGCAGCCAAGTCTCCTCTTCTTCGGCCAACGTCCTGACTTTC
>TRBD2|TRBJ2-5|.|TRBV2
CASSDFPSGRLETQYF
TGTGCCAGCAGTGACTTTCCAAGCGGGAGGCTTGAGACCCAGTACTTC
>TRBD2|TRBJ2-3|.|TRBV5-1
CASSWTSGSTDTQYF
TGCGCCAGCAGCTGGACTAGCGGGAGCACAGATACGCAGTATTTT
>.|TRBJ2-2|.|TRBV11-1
CASSPGLRELFF
TGTGCCAGCAGCCCAGGGTTGAGGGAGCTGTTTTTT
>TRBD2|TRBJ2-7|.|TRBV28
CASRRTSGSTYEQYF
TGTGCCAGCAGGAGGACTAGCGGGAGTACCTACGAGCAGTACTTC
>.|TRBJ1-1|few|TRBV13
CASRPAGGGVDTEAFF
TGTGCCAGCAGACCCGCGGGGGGCGGGGTGGACACTGAAGCTTTCTTT
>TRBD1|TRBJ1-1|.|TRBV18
CASSPLGQGSEAFF
TGTGCCAGCTCACCCCTGGGACAGGGTTCTGAAGCTTTCTTT
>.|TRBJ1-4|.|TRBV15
CATSPPRGTTATNEKLFF
TGTGCCACCAGTCCCCCTCGGGGGACTACAGCAACTAATGAAAAACTGTTTTTT
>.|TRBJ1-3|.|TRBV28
CASTGRGRNTIYF
TGTGCCAGCACCGGCCGGGGAAGAAACACCATATATTTT
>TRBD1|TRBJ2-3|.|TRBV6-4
CASSPQGEGTDTQYF
TGTGCCAGCAGCCCACAGGGGGAAGGCACAGATACGCAGTATTTT
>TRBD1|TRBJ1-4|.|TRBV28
CASRAGGEKLFF
TGTGCCAGCAGGGCAGGGGGTGAAAAACTGTTTTTT
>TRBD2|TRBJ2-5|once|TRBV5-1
CASNYKAGAGGETQYF
TGCGCCAGCAACTATAAAGCGGGAGCGGGGGGAGAGACCCAGTACTTC
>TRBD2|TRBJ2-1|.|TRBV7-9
CASSLVRLAGGSYNEQFF
TGTGCCAGCAGCTTAGTTCGGCTAGCGGGAGGCTCCTACAATGAGCAGTTCTTC
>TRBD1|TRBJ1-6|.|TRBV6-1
CASIWDRGGNSPLHF
TGTGCCAGCATTTGGGACAGGGGCGGAAACTCACCCCTCCACTTT
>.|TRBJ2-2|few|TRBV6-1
CASHSGHRGTGELFF
TGTGCCAGCCACTCGGGACACCGGGGCACCGGGGAGCTGTTTTTT
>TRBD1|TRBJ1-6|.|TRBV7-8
CASSTRQGAPIRDSPLHF
TGTGCCAGCAGCACCAGACAGGGGGCCCCCATAAGGGATTCACCCCTCCACTTT
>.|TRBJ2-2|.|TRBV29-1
CSVVAGTPRAGELFF
TGCAGCGTTGTGGCAGGGACTCCGAGGGCCGGGGAGCTGTTTTTT